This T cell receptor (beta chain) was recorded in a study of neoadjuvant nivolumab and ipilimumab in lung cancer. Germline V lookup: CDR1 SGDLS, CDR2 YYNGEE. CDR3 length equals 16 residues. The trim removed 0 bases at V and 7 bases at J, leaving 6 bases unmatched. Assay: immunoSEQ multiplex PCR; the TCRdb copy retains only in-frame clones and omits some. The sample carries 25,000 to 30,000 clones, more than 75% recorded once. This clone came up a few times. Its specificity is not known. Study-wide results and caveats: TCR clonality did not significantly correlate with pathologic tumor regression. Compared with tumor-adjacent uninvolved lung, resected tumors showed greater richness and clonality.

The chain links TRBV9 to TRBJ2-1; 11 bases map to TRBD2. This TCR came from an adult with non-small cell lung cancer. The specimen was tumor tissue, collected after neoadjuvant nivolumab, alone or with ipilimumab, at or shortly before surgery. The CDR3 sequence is CASSVGSSGGRNEQFF. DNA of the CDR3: TGTGCCAGCAGCGTAGGATCTAGCGGGGGGAGGAATGAGCAGTTCTTC.